The clone carrying this T cell receptor (beta chain) appeared once. Its antigen is unknown. This entry is derived from a study of vaccination and CD4 T cells after COVID-19. Stated treatment: roughly ten-day PBMC culture with coronavirus spike peptide pools or control peptides (ViraFEST assay). Sequence data for DNA of cultured CD4+ T cells were generated by the Oncomine TCR Beta short-read assay. TCRdb fed the PCR reads into MiXCR, producing one record per CDR3 protein. The sample shows 15,000 to 20,000 distinct CDR3 sequences, 45% to 50% of them seen only once. V shed 6 bases, J shed 2 bases, and the junction held 15 bases outside the gene matches. The V gene's germline CDR1 is MNHNS and CDR2 SASEGT. The CDR3 runs to 19 residues.

The V and J genes are TRBV6-1 and TRBJ2-2; the match to TRBD1 covers 10 bases. The sequencing input was CD4+ T cells from blood, cultured in vitro. The TCR comes from a human donor who had recovered from COVID-19. The chain's CDR3 is CASRPYWTGGTANTGELFF. DNA of the CDR3: TGTGCCAGCAGACCTTATTGGACAGGGGGGACCGCAAACACCGGGGAGCTGTTTTTT.